Listed here are 31 T cell receptor beta chains from one sample, sequenced in a study of blood T cell repertoires in COVID-19. The data were produced by immunoSEQ multiplex PCR, yet TCRdb's version contains in-frame clones alone and is incomplete. Counted here are about 49,000 clones, 68% occurring once; the ten biggest clones make up approximately 9%. Specimen: peripheral blood. The receptor source for this set is a woman between 70 and 85 years old with acute or convalescent COVID-19.

The chain is built from TRBV20-1 and TRBJ2-2, with D tentatively TRBD1 (5 bases). Trimming removed 3 bases at V and 4 bases at J, with 18 bases between. CDR1 and CDR2 from the germline V gene are DFQATT and SNEGSKA (reference sequence). The CDR3 extends over 16 amino acids. The CDR3 here is CSASGVSLQGTGELFF. The CDR3 region has the DNA TGCAGTGCTAGTGGGGTCAGCCTTCAGGGCACCGGGGAGCTGTTTTTT.

This clone was seen ten or more times. The chain employs TRBV6-4 and TRBJ2-2; 8 bases map to TRBD2. The V gene end was trimmed by 3 bases and the J gene end by 3 bases; junction bases not matched to a gene: 0. This CDR3 is built from 14 residues. Germline V gene data show CDR1 as MRHNA and CDR2 as SNTAGT. CDR3 bases: TGTGCCAGCAGTGAGCGGGGGGACACCGGGGAGCTGTTTTTT. It encodes CASSERGDTGELFF.

This clone turned up a few times. The chain has TRBV13 and TRBJ1-1; perhaps TRBD1 as D (6 bases). V gave up 4 bases and J gave up 4 bases, with 13 bases separating them. The V gene's germline CDR1 is PRHDT and CDR2 FYEKMQ (reference sequence). The CDR3 has 14 residues. The CDR3 region is CASSSTTGPTEAFF. The CDR3 region has the DNA TGTGCCAGCAGCTCCACAACAGGGCCCACTGAAGCTTTCTTT.

The V and J genes are TRBV5-6 and TRBJ2-2, with TRBD2 as a possible D gene (6 bases). The V gene's germline CDR1 is SGHDT and CDR2 YYEEEE. The CDR3 spans 14 residues. Deletions cut 9 bases from V and 3 bases from J, with 15 bases between. CDR3 loop: CATRWRGDTGELFF. CDR3 coding DNA: TGTGCCACCAGATGGAGGGGAGACACCGGGGAGCTGTTTTTT.

The chain joins TRBV18 to TRBJ2-2, with TRBD1 matching over 7 bases. The germline gives CDR1 KGHSH, CDR2 LQKENI. This CDR3 is built from 15 residues. The ends lost 2 bases at V and 6 bases at J; junction bases unmatched: 6. CDR3 in DNA: TGTGCCAGCTCACCAGGACAGGTTAGCGCCGGGGAGCTGTTTTTT. This codes for CASSPGQVSAGELFF.

Relative to its sample, this clone is medium-sized. The V gene is TRBV10-3, the J gene TRBJ1-1, with D perhaps matching TRBD1 (5 bases). V lost 0 bases, J lost 8 bases, and 10 bases lay in between. Germline V lookup: CDR1 ENHRY, CDR2 SYGVKD. The CDR3 consists of 13 residues. The CDR3 is CAISESRQFEAFF. The CDR3, as DNA: TGTGCCATCAGTGAGTCCCGACAGTTCGAAGCTTTCTTT.

V usage is TRBV11-2 and J usage is TRBJ1-1, with no clear D. V lost 5 bases to trimming and J lost 5 bases, with 15 bases between them. Germline V gene lookup returns CDR1 SGHAT and CDR2 FQNNGV. CDR3 length: 14 residues. The chain's CDR3 is CASSPRGGQTEAFF. The DNA of the CDR3 is TGTGCCAGCAGCCCGCGGGGAGGGCAAACTGAAGCTTTCTTT.

The chain couples TRBV19 to TRBJ2-1, with 9 bases identical to TRBD2. With 2 bases clipped from V and 7 bases from J, the junction kept 3 bases outside the gene matches. Germline V gene data show CDR1 as LNHDA and CDR2 as SQIVND (reference sequence). The CDR3 sequence is 14 residues long. This CDR3 reads CASSISGGKNEQFF. CDR3 DNA sequence: TGTGCCAGTAGTATAAGCGGGGGGAAAAATGAGCAGTTCTTC.

The chain carries TRBV5-1 and TRBJ1-4; D is possibly TRBD1 (5 bases). Per germline, CDR1 SGHRS and CDR2 YFSETQ. The V end lost 5 bases, the J end lost 8 bases, and 19 bases lay between the germline ends. This CDR3 is built from 15 residues. As DNA, the CDR3 is TGCGCCAGCAGACCGACAGCGATGAACACCGAAAAACTGTTTTTT. It translates to CASRPTAMNTEKLFF.

The chain links TRBV5-1 to TRBJ1-5; 8 bases match TRBD1. CDR3 length: 15 residues. V dropped 0 bases and J dropped 7; count of bases not matched to a gene: 6. Looked up from germline, CDR1 is SGHRS and CDR2 is YFSETQ. Here the CDR3 DNA reads TGCGCCAGCAGCTTGGATGGACAGGGCGTACAGCCCCAGCATTTT. Its translation: CASSLDGQGVQPQHF.

This chain connects TRBV7-2 to TRBJ1-2; D is ambiguous. This CDR3 spans 13 amino acids. Trimming removed 1 base from V and 8 bases from J, with 11 bases in between. The germline gives CDR1 SGHTA, CDR2 FQGNSA. CDR3 DNA sequence: TGTGCCAGCAGCTTAGGTTCCCAGCGAGGCTACACCTTC. Its protein product is CASSLGSQRGYTF.

This clone was seen more than once but under ten times. The rearrangement uses TRBV7-2 and TRBJ1-6; maybe TRBD1 (6 bases). This CDR3 region has 14 residues. The germline V gene has CDR1 SGHTA and CDR2 FQGNSA. Between the trimmed V and J ends, which lost 0 bases and 6 bases, there was a span of 6 bases. The CDR3 bases are TGTGCCAGCAGCTTAGCAGGGGGTAATTCACCCCTCCACTTT. This encodes CASSLAGGNSPLHF.

V gene TRBV7-2 combines with J gene TRBJ2-3; 7 nucleotides align to TRBD2. The CDR3 runs to 14 residues. Per germline, CDR1 SGHTA and CDR2 FQGNSA. V lost 7 bases to trimming and J lost 5 bases; unmatched junction nucleotides: 9. In DNA form, the CDR3 reads TGTGCCAGCAAAGATTGGCTAGCGGTAGATACGCAGTATTTT. Translation gives CASKDWLAVDTQYF. The full variable domain, rest sourced from reference TRBV7-2 and TRBJ2-3, is GAGVSQSPSNKVTEKGKDVELRCDPISGHTALYWYRQSLGQGLEFLIYFQGNSAPDKSGLPSDRFSAERTGGSVSTLTIQRTQQEDSAVYLCASKDWLAVDTQYFGPGTRLTVL.

The chain has TRBV6-5 and TRBJ2-5; 9 bases agree with TRBD1. Germline V gene data show CDR1 as MNHEY and CDR2 as SVGAGI. With V trimmed by 6 bases and J by 5 bases, 10 bases remained unmatched. The CDR3 sequence is 15 residues long. CDR3 nucleotide sequence: TGTGCCAGCAGGGCCCTACAGGGGGCGGGGGAGACCCAGTACTTC. Translation gives CASRALQGAGETQYF.

The V call is TRBV19, the J call TRBJ1-2; 7 bases are a match to TRBD1. The ends lost 10 bases at V and 7 bases at J; junction bases unmatched: 6. This CDR3 has 11 residues. Germline loops: CDR1 LNHDA, CDR2 SQIVND (reference sequence). The CDR3: CAIRQGTGYTF. CDR3 bases: TGTGCCATCAGACAGGGAACTGGCTACACCTTC.

This clone has more than one count but fewer than ten. V and J are TRBV5-6 and TRBJ1-2, with 7 positions matching TRBD1. Germline V lookup: CDR1 SGHDT, CDR2 YYEEEE. The CDR3 runs to 12 residues. The V and J ends lost 7 bases and 3 bases, in that order; junction bases with no gene match: 3. In DNA form, the CDR3 reads TGTGCCAGCGAAGGGGGCGACTATGGCTACACCTTC. Residues: CASEGGDYGYTF.

Only a few counts were recorded for this clone. The genes are TRBV7-2 and TRBJ2-3; TRBD2 matches 8 bases. This CDR3 has 16 amino acids. Germline V gene sequence: CDR1 SGHTA, CDR2 FQGNSA. V lost 5 bases, J lost 6 bases, and 13 bases stayed unmatched. The CDR3: CASSLRGAGVSDTQYF. Written as DNA, the CDR3 is TGTGCCAGCAGCCTGAGGGGAGCGGGAGTATCGGATACGCAGTATTTT.

The chain uses TRBV6-1 and TRBJ1-4, with unresolved D. From germline, CDR1 is MNHNS and CDR2 SASEGT. Trimming removed 0 bases from V and 3 bases from J, with 11 bases in between. This CDR3 has 16 residues. CDR3 DNA sequence: TGTGCCAGCAGTGAAGCTATCGGAGACCCTAATGAAAAACTGTTTTTT. Its protein is CASSEAIGDPNEKLFF.

The chain uses TRBV2 and TRBJ1-4; D gene uncertain. This CDR3 contains 15 residues. The V gene lost 3 bases and the J gene lost 3 bases, with 11 bases spanning the gap. The germline gives CDR1 SNHLY, CDR2 FYNNEI. The CDR3 region is CASSERAVANEKLFF. The CDR3 DNA reads TGTGCCAGCAGTGAGAGGGCGGTAGCTAATGAAAAACTGTTTTTT.

In this sample, this clone turned up a few times. This rearrangement joins TRBV19 to TRBJ2-3; tentatively, D is TRBD1 (5 bases). The CDR3 totals 12 residues. Germline V CDR1 and CDR2: LNHDA, SQIVND (reference sequence). V dropped 3 bases and J dropped 9 bases, with 10 bases sitting between them. In DNA form, the CDR3 reads TGTGCCAGTAGTATTCCCCCAGGGACGCAGTATTTT. Translation gives CASSIPPGTQYF.

This chain connects TRBV2 to TRBJ2-3, with 11 bases aligning to TRBD2. CDR3 size: 14 residues. The germline gives CDR1 SNHLY, CDR2 FYNNEI. With 4 bases clipped from V and 5 bases from J, the junction kept 2 bases outside the gene matches. The DNA for the CDR3 is TGTGCCAGCAGTGGGACTAGCGGGCGAGATACGCAGTATTTT. The encoded protein is CASSGTSGRDTQYF.

This rearrangement joins TRBV9 to TRBJ2-3; possibly TRBD2 for D (6 bases). This CDR3 region has 14 residues. In germline, CDR1 is SGDLS, CDR2 YYNGEE. Trimming left V 2 bases short and J 1 base short, with 8 bases between. CDR3 sequence (DNA): TGTGCCAGCAGCGTTAGCGGCCGCACAGATACGCAGTATTTT. Its protein product is CASSVSGRTDTQYF.

This chain links TRBV12-5 with TRBJ2-1; 10 bases agree with TRBD2. V lost 6 bases, J lost 2 bases, and 10 bases stayed unmatched. The CDR3 extends over 17 amino acids. Germline values: CDR1 LGHNT, CDR2 FRNRAP. The CDR3 here is CASGPSGSRGTYNEQFF. The CDR3 region has the DNA TGTGCTAGTGGCCCTAGCGGGAGTAGGGGGACCTACAATGAGCAGTTCTTC.

The chain links TRBV9 to TRBJ1-1, with a tentative D call TRBD1 (5 bases). V lost 1 base to trimming and J lost 10 bases, with 14 bases between them. This CDR3 has 13 amino acids. The germline V gene has CDR1 SGDLS and CDR2 YYNGEE. The CDR3 loop reads CASSVSRASPAFF. CDR3 DNA sequence: TGTGCCAGCAGCGTAAGCAGGGCCAGTCCAGCTTTCTTT. The full variable domain, in which reference TRBV9 and TRBJ1-1 provide the parts outside the CDR3, is DSGVTQTPKHLITATGQRVTLRCSPRSGDLSVYWYQQSLDQGLQFLIQYYNGEERAKGNILERFSAQQFPDLHSELNLSSLELGDSALYFCASSVSRASPAFFGQGTRLTVV.

This rearrangement joins TRBV4-1 to TRBJ2-1; TRBD2 might be the D (7 bases). From germline, CDR1 is MGHRA and CDR2 YSYEKL. V was cut by 4 bases and J by 7 bases, with 23 bases left in between. This CDR3 has 17 amino acids. Here the CDR3 DNA reads TGCGCCAGCAGCCCCACCGGGGCGGGGGCCAGGGGAAATGAGCAGTTCTTC. Protein product: CASSPTGAGARGNEQFF.

This chain connects TRBV27 to TRBJ2-1; 13 bases align to TRBD2. CDR3 length: 22 residues. Germline values: CDR1 MNHEY, CDR2 SMNVEV (reference sequence). The junction had 25 bases not matched to a gene; V was cut back by 1 base and J by 10 bases. The chain's CDR3 is CASSLLIGLAGAQGPLQWEQFF. DNA for the CDR3: TGTGCCAGCAGTTTATTAATTGGACTAGCGGGAGCACAAGGACCTCTACAATGGGAGCAGTTCTTC.

This clone has a count of ten or more. The rearrangement links TRBV10-3 to TRBJ1-1; 8 bases are a match to TRBD1. The CDR3 consists of 14 residues. The germline CDR1 and CDR2 sequences are ENHRY and SYGVKD. J was trimmed by 5 bases and V by 5 bases; bases with no gene match: 7. This chain's CDR3 is CAISPSGGGTEAFF. The CDR3 nucleotides read TGTGCCATCAGTCCGTCAGGGGGCGGGACTGAAGCTTTCTTT.

The chain employs TRBV24-1 and TRBJ2-1, with TRBD2 identical over 11 bases. CDR3 size: 20 residues. In germline, CDR1 is KGHDR, CDR2 SFDVKD. Losses at the gene ends were 5 bases for V and 1 base for J; bases not matched to a gene: 15. The CDR3 nucleotides read TGTGCCACCAGTGGCCCCGGGACTAGCGGCGATTCGCTTTCCTACAATGAGCAGTTCTTC. Amino acid sequence: CATSGPGTSGDSLSYNEQFF.

V is TRBV4-1 and J is TRBJ2-4; maybe TRBD2 (7 bases). The CDR3 contains 19 residues. Looked up from germline, CDR1 is MGHRA and CDR2 is YSYEKL. The ends were cut back, 0 bases at V and 4 bases at J, with 22 bases in the middle. Here the CDR3 DNA reads TGCGCCAGCAGCCAAGAAAGGGGGGGGTCCCTCCCCTTAAAAAACATTCAGTACTTC. Translating gives CASSQERGGSLPLKNIQYF.

The chain has TRBV5-1 and TRBJ2-3; TRBD2 matches 7 bases. Losses at the gene ends were 4 bases for V and 5 bases for J; bases not matched to a gene: 4. From germline, CDR1 is SGHRS and CDR2 YFSETQ. This CDR3 contains 13 residues. The CDR3 bases are TGCGCCAGCAGCCCCGGGGAGGGAGATACGCAGTATTTT. This gives the protein CASSPGEGDTQYF. The entire variable domain, with the rest obtained from reference TRBV5-1 and TRBJ2-3, is as follows: KAGVTQTPRYLIKTRGQQVTLSCSPISGHRSVSWYQQTPGQGLQFLFEYFSETQRNKGNFPGRFSGRQFSNSRSEMNVSTLELGDSALYLCASSPGEGDTQYFGPGTRLTVL.

This chain links TRBV5-5 with TRBJ1-3; maybe TRBD1 (5 bases). Trimming stripped 5 bases from V and 0 bases from J, with 27 bases between. CDR1 and CDR2 from the germline V gene are SGHKS and YYEKEE (reference sequence). The length of the CDR3 is 20 residues. The CDR3 region is CASSLQAIPLYLSSGNTIYF. CDR3 coding DNA: TGTGCCAGCAGTTTACAGGCGATCCCTCTTTACCTAAGCTCTGGAAACACCATATATTTT.